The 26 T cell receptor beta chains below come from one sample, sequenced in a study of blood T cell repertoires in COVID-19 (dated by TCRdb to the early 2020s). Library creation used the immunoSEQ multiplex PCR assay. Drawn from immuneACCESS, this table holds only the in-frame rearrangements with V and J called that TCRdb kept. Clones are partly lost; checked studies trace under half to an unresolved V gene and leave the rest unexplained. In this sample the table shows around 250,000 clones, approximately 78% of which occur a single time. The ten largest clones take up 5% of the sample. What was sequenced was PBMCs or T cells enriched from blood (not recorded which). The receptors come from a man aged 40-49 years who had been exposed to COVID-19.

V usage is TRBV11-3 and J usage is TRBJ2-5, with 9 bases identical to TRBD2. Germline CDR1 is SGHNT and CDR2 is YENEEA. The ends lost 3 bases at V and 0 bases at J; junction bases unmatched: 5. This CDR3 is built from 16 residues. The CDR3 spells CASSLPSGKYQETQYF. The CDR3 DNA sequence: TGTGCCAGCAGCTTGCCTAGCGGGAAATACCAAGAGACCCAGTACTTC.

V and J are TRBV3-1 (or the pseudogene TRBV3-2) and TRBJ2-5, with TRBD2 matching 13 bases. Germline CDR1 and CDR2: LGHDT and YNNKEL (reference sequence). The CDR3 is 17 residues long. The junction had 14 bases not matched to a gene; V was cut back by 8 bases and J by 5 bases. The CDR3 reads CASHGTSGRALMETQYF. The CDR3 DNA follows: TGTGCCAGCCACGGAACTAGCGGGAGGGCTCTGATGGAGACCCAGTACTTC.

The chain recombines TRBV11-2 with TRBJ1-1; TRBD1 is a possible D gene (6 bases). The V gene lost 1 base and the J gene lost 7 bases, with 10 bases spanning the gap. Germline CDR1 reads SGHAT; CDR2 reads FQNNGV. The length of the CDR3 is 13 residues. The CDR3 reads CASSLGTEFEAFF. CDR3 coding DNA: TGTGCCAGCAGCTTAGGGACAGAGTTTGAAGCTTTCTTT.

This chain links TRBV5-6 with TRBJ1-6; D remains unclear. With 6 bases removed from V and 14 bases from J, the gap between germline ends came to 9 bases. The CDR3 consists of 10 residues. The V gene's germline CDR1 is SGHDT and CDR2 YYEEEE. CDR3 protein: CASTRGALHF. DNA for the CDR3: TGTGCCAGCACCCGGGGTGCCCTCCACTTT.

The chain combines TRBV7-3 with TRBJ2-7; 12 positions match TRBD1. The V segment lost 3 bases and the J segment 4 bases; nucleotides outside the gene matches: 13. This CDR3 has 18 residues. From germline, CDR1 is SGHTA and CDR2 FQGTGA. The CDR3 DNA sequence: TGTGCCAGCAGCTTGCTCGGGACAGGGGGCGCAGGGAAATACGAGCAGTACTTC. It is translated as CASSLLGTGGAGKYEQYF. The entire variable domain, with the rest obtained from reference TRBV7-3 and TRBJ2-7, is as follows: GAGVSQTPSNKVTEKGKYVELRCDPISGHTALYWYRQSLGQGPEFLIYFQGTGAADDSGLPNDRFFAVRPEGSVSTLKIQRTERGDSAVYLCASSLLGTGGAGKYEQYFGPGTRLTVT.

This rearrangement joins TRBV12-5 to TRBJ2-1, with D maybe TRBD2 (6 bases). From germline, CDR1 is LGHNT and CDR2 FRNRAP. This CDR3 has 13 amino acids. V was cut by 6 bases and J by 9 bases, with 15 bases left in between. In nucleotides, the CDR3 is TGTGCTAGTGGGTTTTGGGTGGGAGGTGAGCAGTTCTTC. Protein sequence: CASGFWVGGEQFF.

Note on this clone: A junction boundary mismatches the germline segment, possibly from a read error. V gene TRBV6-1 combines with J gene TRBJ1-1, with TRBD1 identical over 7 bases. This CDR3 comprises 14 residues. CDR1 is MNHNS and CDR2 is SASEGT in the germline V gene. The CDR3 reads CASREGTDRGKAFF. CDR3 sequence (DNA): TGTGCCAGCAGGGAAGGGACAGATCGAGGAAAAGCTTTCTTT.

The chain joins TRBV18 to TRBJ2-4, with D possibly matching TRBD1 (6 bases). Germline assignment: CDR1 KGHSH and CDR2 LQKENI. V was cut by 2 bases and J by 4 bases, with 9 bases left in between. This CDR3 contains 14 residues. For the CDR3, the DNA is TGTGCCAGCTCACCAGGGGGCACGAAAAACATTCAGTACTTC. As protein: CASSPGGTKNIQYF.

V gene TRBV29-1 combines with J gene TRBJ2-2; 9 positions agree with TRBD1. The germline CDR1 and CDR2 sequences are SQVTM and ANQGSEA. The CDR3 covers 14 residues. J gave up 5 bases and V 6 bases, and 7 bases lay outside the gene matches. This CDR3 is CSVRTGQGTGELFF. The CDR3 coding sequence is TGCAGCGTCCGAACGGGACAGGGAACCGGGGAGCTGTTTTTT.

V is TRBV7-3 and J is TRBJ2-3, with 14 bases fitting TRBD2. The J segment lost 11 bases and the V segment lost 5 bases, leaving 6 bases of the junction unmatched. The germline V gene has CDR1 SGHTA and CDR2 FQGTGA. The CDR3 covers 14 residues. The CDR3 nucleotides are TGTGCCAGCAGCCAGACTAGCGGGAGGGGAAGGCAGTATTTT. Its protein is CASSQTSGRGRQYF.

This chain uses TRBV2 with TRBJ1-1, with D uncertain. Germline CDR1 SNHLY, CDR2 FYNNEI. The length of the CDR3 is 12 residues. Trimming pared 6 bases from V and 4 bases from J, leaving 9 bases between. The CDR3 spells CASRWEGTEAFF. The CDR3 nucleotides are TGTGCCAGCAGGTGGGAGGGCACTGAAGCTTTCTTT.

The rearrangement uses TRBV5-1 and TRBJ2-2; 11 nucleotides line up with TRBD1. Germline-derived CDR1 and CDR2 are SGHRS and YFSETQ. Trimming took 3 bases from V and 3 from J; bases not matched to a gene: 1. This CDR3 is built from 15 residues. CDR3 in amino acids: CASSSDRGHTGELFF. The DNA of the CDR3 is TGCGCCAGCAGCTCGGACAGGGGGCACACCGGGGAGCTGTTTTTT.

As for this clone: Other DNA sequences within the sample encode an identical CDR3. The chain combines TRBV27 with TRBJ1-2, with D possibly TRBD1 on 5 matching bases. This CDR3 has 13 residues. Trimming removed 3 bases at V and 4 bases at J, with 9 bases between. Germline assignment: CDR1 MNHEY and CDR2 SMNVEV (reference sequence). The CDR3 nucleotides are TGTGCCAGCAGTTTGGGGGGTTCCTATGGCTACACCTTC. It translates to CASSLGGSYGYTF.

The CDR3 region is CATTESLNTGELFF. CDR3 sequence (DNA): TGTGCCACCACAGAGAGCCTTAACACCGGGGAGCTGTTTTTT. The rearrangement joins TRBV10-3 to TRBJ2-2; no definite D call. This CDR3 region has 14 residues. Germline assignment: CDR1 ENHRY and CDR2 SYGVKD. The ends were cut back, 10 bases at V and 2 bases at J, with 14 bases in the middle.

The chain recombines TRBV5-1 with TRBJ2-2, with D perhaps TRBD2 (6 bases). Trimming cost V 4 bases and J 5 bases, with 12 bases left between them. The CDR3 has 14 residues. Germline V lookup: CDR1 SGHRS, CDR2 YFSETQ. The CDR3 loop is CASSPRDLTGELFF. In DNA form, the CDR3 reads TGCGCCAGCAGCCCGCGGGACCTAACCGGGGAGCTGTTTTTT.

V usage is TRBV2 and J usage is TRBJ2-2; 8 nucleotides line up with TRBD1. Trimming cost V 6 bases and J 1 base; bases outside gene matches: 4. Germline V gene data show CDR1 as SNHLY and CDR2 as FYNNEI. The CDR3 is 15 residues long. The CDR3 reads CASRNRGMNTGELFF. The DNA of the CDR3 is TGTGCCAGCAGGAACAGGGGGATGAACACCGGGGAGCTGTTTTTT.

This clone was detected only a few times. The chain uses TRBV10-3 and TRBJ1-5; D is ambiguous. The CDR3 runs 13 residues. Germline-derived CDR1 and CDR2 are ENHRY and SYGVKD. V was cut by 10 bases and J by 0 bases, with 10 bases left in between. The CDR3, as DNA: TGTGCCACGAGACTCAATAGCAATCAGCCCCAGCATTTT. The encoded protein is CATRLNSNQPQHF.

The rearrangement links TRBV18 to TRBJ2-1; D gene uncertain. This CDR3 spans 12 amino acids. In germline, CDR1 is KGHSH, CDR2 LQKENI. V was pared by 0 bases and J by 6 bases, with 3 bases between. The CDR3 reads CASSPPLNEQFF. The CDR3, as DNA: TGTGCCAGCTCACCACCCCTCAATGAGCAGTTCTTC.

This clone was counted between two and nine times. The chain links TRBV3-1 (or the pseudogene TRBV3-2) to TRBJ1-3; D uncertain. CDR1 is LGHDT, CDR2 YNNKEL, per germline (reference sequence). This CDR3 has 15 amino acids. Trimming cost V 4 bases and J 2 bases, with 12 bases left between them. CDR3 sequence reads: CASSPRNTAGNTIYF. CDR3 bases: TGTGCCAGCAGCCCCAGGAATACGGCTGGAAACACCATATATTTT.

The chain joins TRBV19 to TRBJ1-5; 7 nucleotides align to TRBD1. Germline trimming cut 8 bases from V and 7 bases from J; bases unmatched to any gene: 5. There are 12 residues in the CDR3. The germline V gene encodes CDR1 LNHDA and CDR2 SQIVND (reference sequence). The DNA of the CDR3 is TGTGCCAGTGACGACAGGGCCCAGCCCCAGCATTTT. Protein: CASDDRAQPQHF.

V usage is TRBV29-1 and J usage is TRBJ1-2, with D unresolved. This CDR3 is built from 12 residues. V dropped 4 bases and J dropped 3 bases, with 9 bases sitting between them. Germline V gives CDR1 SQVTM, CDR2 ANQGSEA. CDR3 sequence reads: CSVVSDYYGYTF. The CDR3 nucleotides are TGCAGCGTTGTTTCAGACTACTATGGCTACACCTTC.

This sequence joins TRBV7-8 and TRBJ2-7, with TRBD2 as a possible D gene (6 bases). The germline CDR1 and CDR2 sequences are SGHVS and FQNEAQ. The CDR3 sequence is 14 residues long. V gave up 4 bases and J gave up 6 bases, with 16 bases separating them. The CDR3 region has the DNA TGTGCCAGCAGCTGGTCGGGAGTGGGTTCCGAGCAGTACTTC. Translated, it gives CASSWSGVGSEQYF.

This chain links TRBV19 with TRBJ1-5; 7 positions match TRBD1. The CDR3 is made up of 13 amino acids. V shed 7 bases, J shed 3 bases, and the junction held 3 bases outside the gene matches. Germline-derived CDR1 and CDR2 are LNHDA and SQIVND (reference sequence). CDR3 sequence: CASTDRDNQPQHF. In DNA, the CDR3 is TGTGCCAGTACCGACAGGGACAATCAGCCCCAGCATTTT.

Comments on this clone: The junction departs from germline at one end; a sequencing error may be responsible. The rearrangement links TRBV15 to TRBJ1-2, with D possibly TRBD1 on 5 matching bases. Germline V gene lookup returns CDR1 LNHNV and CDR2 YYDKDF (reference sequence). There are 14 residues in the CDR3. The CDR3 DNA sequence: TGTGCCACCAGAAGAGGGGCGGGGAACTATGGCTACACCTTC. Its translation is CATRRGAGNYGYTF.

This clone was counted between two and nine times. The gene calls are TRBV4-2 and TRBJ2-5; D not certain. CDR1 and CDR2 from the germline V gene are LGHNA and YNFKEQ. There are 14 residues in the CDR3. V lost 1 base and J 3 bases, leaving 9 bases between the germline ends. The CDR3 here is CASSQASVEETQYF. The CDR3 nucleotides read TGTGCCAGCAGCCAAGCCAGCGTAGAAGAGACCCAGTACTTC.

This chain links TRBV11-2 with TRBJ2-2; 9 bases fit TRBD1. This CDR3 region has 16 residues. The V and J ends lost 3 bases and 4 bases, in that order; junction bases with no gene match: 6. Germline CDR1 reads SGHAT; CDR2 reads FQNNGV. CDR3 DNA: TGTGCCAGCAGCTTCTCCCCGGGACAGGGCACCGGGGAGCTGTTTTTT. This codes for CASSFSPGQGTGELFF.